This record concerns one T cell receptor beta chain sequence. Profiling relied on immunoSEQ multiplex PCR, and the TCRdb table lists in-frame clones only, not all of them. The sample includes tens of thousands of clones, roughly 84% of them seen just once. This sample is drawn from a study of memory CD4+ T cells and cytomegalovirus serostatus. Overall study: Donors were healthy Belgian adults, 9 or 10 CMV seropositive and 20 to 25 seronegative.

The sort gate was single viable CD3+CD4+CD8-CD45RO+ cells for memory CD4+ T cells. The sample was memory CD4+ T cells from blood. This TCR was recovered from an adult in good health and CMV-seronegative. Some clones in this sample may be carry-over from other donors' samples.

The chain's CDR3 is CASSLLWRGTAGYTF. The CDR3, as DNA: TGTGCCAGCAGTTTATTATGGCGGGGGACCGCGGGCTACACCTTC. V usage is TRBV27 and J usage is TRBJ1-2, with TRBD1 as a possible D gene (5 bases). V was trimmed by 1 base and J by 8 bases, leaving 17 bases between them. The CDR3 totals 15 residues. Germline assignment: CDR1 MNHEY and CDR2 SMNVEV (reference sequence).